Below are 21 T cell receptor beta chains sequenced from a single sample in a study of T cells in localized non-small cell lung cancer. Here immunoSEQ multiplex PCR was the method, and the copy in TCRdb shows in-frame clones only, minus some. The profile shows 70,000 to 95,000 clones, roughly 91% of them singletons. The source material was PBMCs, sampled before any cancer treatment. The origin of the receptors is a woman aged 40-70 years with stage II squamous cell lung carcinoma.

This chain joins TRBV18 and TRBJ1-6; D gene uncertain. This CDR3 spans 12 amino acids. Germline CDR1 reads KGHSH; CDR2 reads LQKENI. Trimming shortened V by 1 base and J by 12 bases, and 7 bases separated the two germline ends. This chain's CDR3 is CASSPQVGPLHF. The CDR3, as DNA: TGTGCCAGCTCACCACAGGTAGGACCCCTCCACTTT.

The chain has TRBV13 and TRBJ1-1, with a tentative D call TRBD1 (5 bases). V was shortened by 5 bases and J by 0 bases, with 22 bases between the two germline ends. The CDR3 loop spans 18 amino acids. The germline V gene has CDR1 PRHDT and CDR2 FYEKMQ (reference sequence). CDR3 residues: CASSHPKDKGILNTEAFF. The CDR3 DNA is TGTGCCAGCAGCCATCCAAAAGACAAGGGGATTTTGAACACTGAAGCTTTCTTT. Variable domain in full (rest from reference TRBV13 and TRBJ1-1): AAGVIQSPRHLIKEKRETATLKCYPIPRHDTVYWYQQGPGQDPQFLISFYEKMQSDKGSIPDRFSAQQFSDYHSELNMSSLELGDSALYFCASSHPKDKGILNTEAFFGQGTRLTVV.

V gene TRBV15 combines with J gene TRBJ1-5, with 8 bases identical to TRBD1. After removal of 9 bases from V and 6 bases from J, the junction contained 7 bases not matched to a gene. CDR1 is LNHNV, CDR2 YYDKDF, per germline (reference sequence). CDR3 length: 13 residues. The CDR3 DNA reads TGTGCCACATCGGCAGGGGGCCTTCAGCCCCAGCATTTT. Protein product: CATSAGGLQPQHF.

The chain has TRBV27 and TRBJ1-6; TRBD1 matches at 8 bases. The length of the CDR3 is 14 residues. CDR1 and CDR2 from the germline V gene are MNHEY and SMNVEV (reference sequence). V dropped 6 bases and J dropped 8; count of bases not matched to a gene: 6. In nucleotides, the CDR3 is TGTGCCAGCAGACGGACAGGGATCGATTCACCCCTCCACTTT. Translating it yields CASRRTGIDSPLHF.

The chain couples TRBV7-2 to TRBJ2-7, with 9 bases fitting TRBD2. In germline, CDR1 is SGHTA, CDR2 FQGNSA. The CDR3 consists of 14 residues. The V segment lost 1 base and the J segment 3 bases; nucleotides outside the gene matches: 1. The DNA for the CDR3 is TGTGCCAGCAGCTTAGGTAGCGGGAGCTACGAGCAGTACTTC. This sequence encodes CASSLGSGSYEQYF.

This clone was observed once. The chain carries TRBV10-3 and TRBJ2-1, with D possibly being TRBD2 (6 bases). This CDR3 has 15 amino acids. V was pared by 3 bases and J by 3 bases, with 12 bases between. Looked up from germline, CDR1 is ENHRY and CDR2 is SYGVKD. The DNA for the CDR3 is TGTGCCATCAGTGAAGGCGGCGGGAACTACAATGAGCAGTTCTTC. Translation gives CAISEGGGNYNEQFF.

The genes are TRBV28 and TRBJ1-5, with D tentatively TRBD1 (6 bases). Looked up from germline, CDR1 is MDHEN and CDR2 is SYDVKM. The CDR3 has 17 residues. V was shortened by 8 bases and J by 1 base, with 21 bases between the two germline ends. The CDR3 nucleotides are TGTGCCAGCTTCCCGTCCAGGGGATTGTTCAGCAATCAGCCCCAGCATTTT. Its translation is CASFPSRGLFSNQPQHF.

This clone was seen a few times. The CDR3, as DNA: TGTGCCAGCAGCTCGTCAACAGGGGTTTGGACCGGGGAGCTGTTTTTT. Translation gives CASSSSTGVWTGELFF. The V call is TRBV11-3, the J call TRBJ2-2; 7 positions match TRBD1. V gave up 4 bases and J gave up 5 bases; unmatched junction bases: 10. The CDR3 spans 16 residues. The germline gives CDR1 SGHNT, CDR2 YENEEA.

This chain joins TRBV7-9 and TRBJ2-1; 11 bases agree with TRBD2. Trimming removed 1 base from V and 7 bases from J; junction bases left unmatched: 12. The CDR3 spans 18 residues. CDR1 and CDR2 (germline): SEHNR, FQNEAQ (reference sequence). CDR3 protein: CASSLGSHSLAGDNEQFF. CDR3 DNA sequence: TGTGCCAGCAGCTTAGGTTCCCATTCACTAGCGGGGGATAATGAGCAGTTCTTC.

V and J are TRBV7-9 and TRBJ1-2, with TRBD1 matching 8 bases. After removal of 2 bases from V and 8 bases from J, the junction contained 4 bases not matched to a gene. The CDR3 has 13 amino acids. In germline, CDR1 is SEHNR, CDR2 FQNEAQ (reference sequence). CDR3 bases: TGTGCCAGCAGCTTAACTGACAGGGGCGGCTACACCTTC. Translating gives CASSLTDRGGYTF.

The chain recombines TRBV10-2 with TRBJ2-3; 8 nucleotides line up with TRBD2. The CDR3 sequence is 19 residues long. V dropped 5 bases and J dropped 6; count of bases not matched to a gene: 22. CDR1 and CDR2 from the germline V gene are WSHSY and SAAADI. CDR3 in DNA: TGCGCCAGCAGTTTCCCGGCCACAAGGACCGGGACTAGTCACGATACGCAGTATTTT. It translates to CASSFPATRTGTSHDTQYF.

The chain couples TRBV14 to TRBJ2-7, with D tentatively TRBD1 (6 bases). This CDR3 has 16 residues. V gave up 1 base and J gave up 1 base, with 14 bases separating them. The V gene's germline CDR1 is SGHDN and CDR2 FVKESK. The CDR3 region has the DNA TGTGCCAGCAGCCAAGGAAGGTTACAGGGATCCTACGAGCAGTACTTC. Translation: CASSQGRLQGSYEQYF.

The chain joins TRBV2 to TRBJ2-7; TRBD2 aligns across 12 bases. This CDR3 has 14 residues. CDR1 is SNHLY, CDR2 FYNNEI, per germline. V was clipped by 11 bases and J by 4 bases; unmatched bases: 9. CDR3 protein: CAYTTSGSLYEQYF. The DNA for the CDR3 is TGTGCCTATACGACTAGCGGGAGTTTGTACGAGCAGTACTTC.

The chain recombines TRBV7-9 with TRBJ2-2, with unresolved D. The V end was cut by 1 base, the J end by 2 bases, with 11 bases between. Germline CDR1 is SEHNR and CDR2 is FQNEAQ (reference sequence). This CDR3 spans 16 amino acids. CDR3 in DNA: TGTGCCAGCAGCTTAGTGGGCGGTTATAACACCGGGGAGCTGTTTTTT. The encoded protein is CASSLVGGYNTGELFF.

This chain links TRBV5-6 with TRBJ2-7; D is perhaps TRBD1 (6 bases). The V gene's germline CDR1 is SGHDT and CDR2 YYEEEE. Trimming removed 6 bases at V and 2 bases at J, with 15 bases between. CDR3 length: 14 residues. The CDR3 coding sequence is TGTGCCAGCAACTTAGGGGACACACCCTACGAGCAGTACTTC. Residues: CASNLGDTPYEQYF.

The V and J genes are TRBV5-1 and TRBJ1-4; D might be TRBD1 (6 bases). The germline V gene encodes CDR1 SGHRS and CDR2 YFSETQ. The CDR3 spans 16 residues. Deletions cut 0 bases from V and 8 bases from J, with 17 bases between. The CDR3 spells CASSLAPGDSFEKLFF. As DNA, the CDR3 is TGCGCCAGCAGCTTGGCTCCAGGGGACTCCTTCGAAAAACTGTTTTTT.

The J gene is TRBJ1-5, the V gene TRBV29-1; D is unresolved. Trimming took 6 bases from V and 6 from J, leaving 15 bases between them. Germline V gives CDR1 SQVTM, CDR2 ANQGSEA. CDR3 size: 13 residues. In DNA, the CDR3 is TGCAGCGTCGTCGGCCTCAGAGGTCAGCCCCAGCATTTT. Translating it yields CSVVGLRGQPQHF.

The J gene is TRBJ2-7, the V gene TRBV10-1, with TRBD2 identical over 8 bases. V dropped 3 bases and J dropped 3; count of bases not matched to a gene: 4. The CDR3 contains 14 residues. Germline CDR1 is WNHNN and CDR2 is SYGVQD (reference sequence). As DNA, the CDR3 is TGCGCCAGCAGTGATAGCGGGAAAGACTACGAGCAGTACTTC. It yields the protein CASSDSGKDYEQYF.

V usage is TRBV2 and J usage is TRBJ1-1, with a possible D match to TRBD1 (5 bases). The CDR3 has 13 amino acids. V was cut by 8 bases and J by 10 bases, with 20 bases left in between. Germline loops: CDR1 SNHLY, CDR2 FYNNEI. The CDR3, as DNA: TGTGCCAGCTCTCTCGGGGTGGGGAGGGGAGCTTTCTTT. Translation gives CASSLGVGRGAFF. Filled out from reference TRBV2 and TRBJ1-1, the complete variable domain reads EPEVTQTPSHQVTQMGQEVILRCVPISNHLYFYWYRQILGQKVEFLVSFYNNEISEKSEIFDDQFSVERPDGSNFTLKIRSTKLEDSAMYFCASSLGVGRGAFFGQGTRLTVV.

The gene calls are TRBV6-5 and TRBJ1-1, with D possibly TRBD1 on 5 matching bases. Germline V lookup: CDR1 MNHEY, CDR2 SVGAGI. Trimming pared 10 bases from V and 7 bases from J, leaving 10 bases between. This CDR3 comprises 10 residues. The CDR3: CATREGEAFF. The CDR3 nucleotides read TGTGCCACCAGGGAGGGTGAAGCTTTCTTT.

Here the CDR3 DNA reads TGTGCCAGCAGCTTAAACGGGAGGTCAACCGGGGAGCTGTTTTTT. Residues: CASSLNGRSTGELFF. This rearrangement joins TRBV7-9 to TRBJ2-2, with 7 positions matching TRBD2. There are 15 residues in the CDR3. The germline V gene encodes CDR1 SEHNR and CDR2 FQNEAQ (reference sequence). The J segment lost 5 bases and the V segment lost 2 bases, leaving 5 bases of the junction unmatched.